Below are 21 T cell receptor beta chains sequenced from a single sample in a study of blood T cell repertoires in COVID-19. Method: immunoSEQ multiplex PCR; TCRdb's copy keeps in-frame clones and lacks some. Of tens of thousands of clones listed, approximately 85% are singletons. The sample was peripheral blood. Receptors were obtained from a man aged 55-75 years with acute or convalescent COVID-19.

The V and J genes are TRBV28 and TRBJ2-3; D is perhaps TRBD2 (5 bases). This CDR3 contains 14 residues. Trimming took off 4 bases at V and 3 bases at J, with 11 bases between the two ends. Germline V gene data show CDR1 as MDHEN and CDR2 as SYDVKM. This CDR3 reads CASSYPGLTDTQYF. The CDR3 bases are TGTGCCAGCAGTTACCCAGGACTGACAGATACGCAGTATTTT.

The CDR3 protein is CATTPGTSGSNEQFF. CDR3 in DNA: TGTGCCACCACTCCGGGGACTAGCGGGAGCAATGAGCAGTTCTTC. This chain connects TRBV18 to TRBJ2-1; 14 bases fit TRBD2. The CDR3 spans 15 residues. The junction had 8 bases not matched to a gene; V was cut back by 10 bases and J by 6 bases. CDR1 KGHSH and CDR2 LQKENI come from the germline V gene.

The V gene is TRBV27, the J gene TRBJ2-2, with D possibly matching TRBD2 (5 bases). This CDR3 contains 18 residues. The V gene's germline CDR1 is MNHEY and CDR2 SMNVEV (reference sequence). With 5 bases removed from V and 0 bases from J, the gap between germline ends came to 19 bases. The CDR3 region has the DNA TGTGCCAGCAGTAACGACTGGACTGTTCTAGCGAACACCGGGGAGCTGTTTTTT. It is translated as CASSNDWTVLANTGELFF.

The V and J genes are TRBV9 and TRBJ2-1; D unclear. Germline lookup yields CDR1 SGDLS and CDR2 YYNGEE. The CDR3 runs to 13 residues. V lost 0 bases to trimming and J lost 9 bases, with 10 bases between them. This chain's CDR3 is CASSVALTVEQFF. The CDR3 region has the DNA TGTGCCAGCAGCGTAGCTCTAACTGTTGAGCAGTTCTTC.

The chain uses TRBV9 and TRBJ1-1; D uncertain. V dropped 2 bases and J dropped 0 bases, with 14 bases sitting between them. Germline CDR1 and CDR2: SGDLS and YYNGEE. This CDR3 contains 16 residues. The CDR3 DNA reads TGTGCCAGCAGCGTTGAGGCAGACCTGATGAACACTGAAGCTTTCTTT. This gives the protein CASSVEADLMNTEAFF.

The V and J genes are TRBV5-1 and TRBJ1-2; 8 bases align to TRBD1. V trimming: 0 bases; J trimming: 2 bases; junction bases outside the gene matches: 3. Germline CDR1 is SGHRS and CDR2 is YFSETQ. The CDR3 extends over 15 amino acids. The CDR3 here is CASSLVPGGNYGYTF. For the CDR3, the DNA is TGCGCCAGCAGCTTGGTGCCAGGGGGCAACTATGGCTACACCTTC.

This clone was picked up a small number of times. The chain recombines TRBV16 with TRBJ1-5; D ambiguous. The V gene's germline CDR1 is KGHSY and CDR2 FQNENV. V lost 5 bases, J lost 4 bases, and 12 bases lay in between. This CDR3 is 14 amino acids long. CDR3 loop: CASSTLGRNQPQHF. The CDR3 coding sequence is TGTGCCAGCAGCACCCTAGGCAGAAATCAGCCCCAGCATTTT. Based on the CDR3 plus reference TRBV16 and TRBJ1-5, the full variable domain is GEEVAQTPKHLVRGEGQKAKLYCAPIKGHSYVFWYQQVLKNEFKFLISFQNENVFDETGMPKERFSAKCLPNSPCSLEIQATKLEDSAVYFCASSTLGRNQPQHFGDGTRLSIL.

In its sample, this clone was seen once. This rearrangement joins TRBV2 to TRBJ2-7; TRBD1 matches at 7 bases. This CDR3 spans 14 amino acids. Unmatched junction bases numbered 7, after V lost 6 bases and J lost 2 bases. The germline V gene encodes CDR1 SNHLY and CDR2 FYNNEI. CDR3 coding DNA: TGTGCCAGCAGGGAACAGGGGCCTGCCTACGAGCAGTACTTC. Protein sequence: CASREQGPAYEQYF.

This clone was seen a single time. This chain connects TRBV24-1 to TRBJ2-3, with 10 bases fitting TRBD1. The CDR3 has 15 amino acids. Germline V lookup: CDR1 KGHDR, CDR2 SFDVKD. The V and J ends lost 5 bases and 3 bases, in that order; junction bases with no gene match: 4. CDR3 in DNA: TGTGCCACCAGTGCCAGGGACAGGGGAACAGATACGCAGTATTTT. It yields the protein CATSARDRGTDTQYF.

J is TRBJ2-5 and V is TRBV19; the match to TRBD1 covers 7 bases. J was trimmed by 6 bases and V by 1 base; bases with no gene match: 8. Germline V gives CDR1 LNHDA, CDR2 SQIVND (reference sequence). The CDR3 consists of 15 residues. DNA for the CDR3: TGTGCCAGTAGTATAGGACAGGGATGGGAAAAGACCCAGTACTTC. Translated, it gives CASSIGQGWEKTQYF.

V and J are TRBV19 and TRBJ1-2; D gene uncertain. Germline V gene data show CDR1 as LNHDA and CDR2 as SQIVND (reference sequence). V lost 2 bases to trimming and J lost 2 bases, with 21 bases between them. This CDR3 is built from 18 residues. As DNA, the CDR3 is TGTGCCAGTAGTATAAAGCGGGCGAGAAGGGAAGTCAACTATGGCTACACCTTC. It encodes CASSIKRARREVNYGYTF.

The rearrangement links TRBV7-9 to TRBJ1-4; no clear D gene. CDR1 SEHNR and CDR2 FQNEAQ come from the germline V gene (reference sequence). V was shortened by 4 bases and J by 3 bases, with 6 bases between the two germline ends. The CDR3 has 13 amino acids. As DNA, the CDR3 is TGTGCCAGCAGCTATAGCCCTAATGAAAAACTGTTTTTT. It yields the protein CASSYSPNEKLFF. The full variable domain, with the rest looked up from reference TRBV7-9 and TRBJ1-4, is DTGVSQNPRHKITKRGQNVTFRCDPISEHNRLYWYRQTLGQGPEFLTYFQNEAQLEKSRLLSDRFSAERPKGSFSTLEIQRTEQGDSAMYLCASSYSPNEKLFFGSGTQLSVL.

The V call is TRBV28, the J call TRBJ1-1; D might be TRBD1 (5 bases). Trimming pared 3 bases from V and 0 bases from J, leaving 11 bases between. Germline V gene lookup returns CDR1 MDHEN and CDR2 SYDVKM. The CDR3 totals 15 residues. CDR3 nucleotides: TGTGCCAGCAGTTTGCTCGACAGTGTGAACACTGAAGCTTTCTTT. This translates into CASSLLDSVNTEAFF.

J is TRBJ2-7 and V is TRBV28; possibly TRBD2 for D (5 bases). The ends were cut back, 4 bases at V and 4 bases at J, with 17 bases in the middle. The CDR3 runs 15 residues. Germline loops: CDR1 MDHEN, CDR2 SYDVKM. The CDR3 coding sequence is TGTGCCAGCAGTTCCCCGACTATCCGAAAGTACGAGCAGTACTTC. It specifies CASSSPTIRKYEQYF.

J is TRBJ2-7 and V is TRBV5-5; D is perhaps TRBD1 (5 bases). Trimming took 4 bases from V and 5 from J, leaving 13 bases between them. This CDR3 has 13 residues. Looked up from germline, CDR1 is SGHKS and CDR2 is YYEKEE (reference sequence). The CDR3 loop reads CASSPTDLNEQYF. The DNA for the CDR3 is TGTGCCAGCAGCCCGACAGACCTCAACGAGCAGTACTTC.

The V gene is TRBV2, the J gene TRBJ2-1; D might be TRBD2 (5 bases). CDR3 length: 15 amino acids. Trimming pared 6 bases from V and 7 bases from J, leaving 19 bases between. The germline CDR1 and CDR2 sequences are SNHLY and FYNNEI. For the CDR3, the DNA is TGTGCCAGCAGGCCTTTAGCGACCCCGAGGAATGAGCAGTTCTTC. Translation: CASRPLATPRNEQFF.

The rearrangement uses TRBV11-2 and TRBJ1-1, with D tentatively TRBD1 (6 bases). Germline CDR1 is SGHAT and CDR2 is FQNNGV. The CDR3 loop spans 13 amino acids. The V and J ends lost 7 bases and 5 bases respectively, with 14 bases between them. The CDR3 DNA reads TGTGCCAGCACCCCCCAGGGGTTTACTGAAGCTTTCTTT. Translating it yields CASTPQGFTEAFF.

This rearrangement joins TRBV24-1 to TRBJ2-2; TRBD2 is a possible D gene (6 bases). The CDR3 runs 15 residues. V was pared by 4 bases and J by 7 bases, with 15 bases between. Germline V gene lookup returns CDR1 KGHDR and CDR2 SFDVKD. The DNA for the CDR3 is TGTGCCACCAGTGACCTGACTAGTGTGGGCGGGGAGCTGTTTTTT. Protein: CATSDLTSVGGELFF.

The chain uses TRBV2 and TRBJ2-1; TRBD2 is a possible D gene (5 bases). Germline V CDR1 and CDR2: SNHLY, FYNNEI. V was pared by 6 bases and J by 6 bases, with 6 bases between. This CDR3 comprises 11 residues. The CDR3 loop is CASSLANEQFF. CDR3 DNA sequence: TGTGCCAGCAGCCTAGCCAATGAGCAGTTCTTC.

The V gene is TRBV30, the J gene TRBJ1-6; a weak D match, TRBD1 (5 bases). CDR1 is GTSNPN and CDR2 is SVGIG in the germline V gene (reference sequence). With 1 base removed from V and 3 bases from J, the gap between germline ends came to 13 bases. The CDR3 has 16 residues. CDR3 in amino acids: CAWSAVQRGYNSPLHF. The CDR3 DNA is TGTGCCTGGAGTGCGGTCCAAAGGGGCTATAATTCACCCCTCCACTTT.

There are a few counts of this clone. V gene TRBV24-1 combines with J gene TRBJ1-5; tentative D call: TRBD1 (5 bases). This CDR3 is built from 13 residues. V dropped 12 bases and J dropped 7 bases, with 18 bases sitting between them. Germline-derived CDR1 and CDR2 are KGHDR and SFDVKD. The CDR3: CAQPGQGNQPQHF. The CDR3 DNA is TGTGCCCAGCCGGGCCAGGGAAACCAGCCCCAGCATTTT.